This T cell receptor beta chain stems from a study of monozygotic twins with inflammatory bowel disease. Germline CDR1 and CDR2: SGHRS and YFSETQ. The CDR3 is 16 amino acids. UMIs incorporating a 6-nucleotide sample barcode were appended by means of template switching. From its re-call of the 5' RACE reads, TCRdb lists each CDR3 protein once, without DNA. Its table lists nearly 450,000 distinct CDR3 sequences. The sample comprised blood. This TCR derives from a human donor with ulcerative colitis or Crohn's disease, or a healthy co-twin of an affected twin (not recorded which). The chain recombines TRBV5-1 with TRBJ2-7; TCRdb selects TRBD1, and the lack of DNA leaves this call unchecked. CDR3 sequence: CASSLAGGQRTYEQYF.